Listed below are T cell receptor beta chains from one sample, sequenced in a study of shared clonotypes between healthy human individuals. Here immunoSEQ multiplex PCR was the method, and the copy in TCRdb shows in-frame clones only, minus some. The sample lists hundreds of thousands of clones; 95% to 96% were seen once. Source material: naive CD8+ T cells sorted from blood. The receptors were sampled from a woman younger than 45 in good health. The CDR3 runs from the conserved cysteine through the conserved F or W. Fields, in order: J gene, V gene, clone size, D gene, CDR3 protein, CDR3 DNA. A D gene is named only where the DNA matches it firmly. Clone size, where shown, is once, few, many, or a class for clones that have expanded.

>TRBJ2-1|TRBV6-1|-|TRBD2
CASPRTSGIYNEQFF
TGTGCCAGCCCCCGGACTAGCGGGATATACAATGAGCAGTTCTTC
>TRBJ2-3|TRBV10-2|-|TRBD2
CASRIGTSGNTDTQYF
TGCGCCAGCAGGATCGGGACTAGCGGGAACACAGATACGCAGTATTTT
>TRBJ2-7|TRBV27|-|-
CASSPGTVAYEQYF
TGTGCCAGCAGTCCCGGGACGGTCGCCTACGAGCAGTACTTC
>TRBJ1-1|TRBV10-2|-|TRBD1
CASSALQGGILAFF
TGCGCCAGCAGTGCACTACAGGGGGGCATTTTAGCTTTCTTT
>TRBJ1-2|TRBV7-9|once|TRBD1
CASSTGRGHNYGYTF
TGTGCCAGCAGCACCGGCAGGGGGCACAACTATGGCTACACCTTC
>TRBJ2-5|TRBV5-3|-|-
CARSLKDCEPTQYF
TGTGCCAGAAGCTTAAAGGACTGCGAGCCAACCCAGTACTTC
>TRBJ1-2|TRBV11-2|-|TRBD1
CASRDTGTGNGYTF
TGTGCCAGCAGGGATACAGGGACAGGGAATGGCTACACCTTC
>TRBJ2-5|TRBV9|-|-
CASSVGPNQETQYF
TGTGCCAGCAGCGTCGGACCAAACCAAGAGACCCAGTACTTC
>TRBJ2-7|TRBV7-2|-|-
CASSTFAGVDEQYF
TGTGCCAGCAGCACCTTTGCAGGGGTCGACGAGCAGTACTTC
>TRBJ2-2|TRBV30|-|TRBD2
CAWSLGLANTGELFF
TGTGCCTGGAGTCTTGGACTAGCGAACACCGGGGAGCTGTTTTTT
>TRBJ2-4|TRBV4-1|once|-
CASSPKPPGPKNIQYF
TGCGCCAGCAGCCCGAAACCCCCGGGACCGAAAAACATTCAGTACTTC
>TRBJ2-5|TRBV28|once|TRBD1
CASSYPIGQGDQETQYF
TGTGCCAGCAGTTACCCCATCGGACAGGGCGACCAAGAGACCCAGTACTTC